This T cell receptor beta chain comes out of a study of PD-1 blockade in mismatch repair-deficient tumors. Study-level background: Enrolled about 2013-2016, patients had progressing, pretreated mismatch repair-deficient cancers of approximately 13 types.

In the case of this clone: Its specificity is unknown.

Measured with immunoSEQ multiplex PCR; TCRdb has only the in-frame clones, and not every one. The table includes some 84,000 clones, 81% detected once. Every patient had mismatch repair deficiency by PCR or immunohistochemistry. TCRs were sequenced from a few patients responding to pembrolizumab. Overall study results and limits: Rapid post-treatment expansion, then contraction, generally preceding radiologic response, marked tumor-resident clones.

The sequence was collected from an adult with mismatch repair-deficient cancer. The specimen was peripheral blood, collected 12 weeks after starting pembrolizumab.

CDR3 sequence reads: CASRVGGRGLGNEQFF. Here the CDR3 DNA reads TGTGCCAGCAGGGTAGGGGGCCGGGGGCTAGGCAATGAGCAGTTCTTC. The gene calls are TRBV27 and TRBJ2-1, with D possibly matching TRBD1 (7 bases). The CDR3 extends over 16 amino acids. The germline CDR1 and CDR2 sequences are MNHEY and SMNVEV (reference sequence). V gave up 6 bases and J gave up 6 bases, with 21 bases separating them.